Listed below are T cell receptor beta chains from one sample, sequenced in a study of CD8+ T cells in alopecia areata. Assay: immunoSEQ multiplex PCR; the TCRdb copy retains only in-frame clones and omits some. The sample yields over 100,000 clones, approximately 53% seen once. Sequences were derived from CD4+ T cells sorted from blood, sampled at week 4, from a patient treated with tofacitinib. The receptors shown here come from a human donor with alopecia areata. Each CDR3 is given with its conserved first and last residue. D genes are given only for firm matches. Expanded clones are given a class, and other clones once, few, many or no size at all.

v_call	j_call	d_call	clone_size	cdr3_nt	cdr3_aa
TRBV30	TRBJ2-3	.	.	TGTGCCCGGAGAGGGGGTAGCGGGTTCGCTAGCACAGATACGCAGTATTTT	CARRGGSGFASTDTQYF
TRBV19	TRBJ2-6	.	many	TGTGCCAGTAGTACAGGGTCAAACGTCCTGACTTTC	CASSTGSNVLTF
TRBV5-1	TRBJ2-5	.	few	TGCGCCAGCAGCTTGGCAGGGAGAGGGAACATCCAAGAGACCCAGTACTTC	CASSLAGRGNIQETQYF
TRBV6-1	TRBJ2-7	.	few	TGTGCCAGCAGTGAAACTAGGGAGCAGTACTTC	CASSETREQYF
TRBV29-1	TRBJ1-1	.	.	TGCAGCGCCATCCAGGGAGACACTGAAGCTTTCTTT	CSAIQGDTEAFF
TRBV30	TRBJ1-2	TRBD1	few	TGTGCCTTCCGACAGGGAGTAGGCTACACCTTC	CAFRQGVGYTF
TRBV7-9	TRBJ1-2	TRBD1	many	TGTGCCAGCAGAGACAGGGCTGCCCTCCTCTACACCTTC	CASRDRAALLYTF
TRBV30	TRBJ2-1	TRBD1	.	TGTGCCTTAGGACAGGGTAGGATCCCGGTGAATGAGCAGTTCTTC	CALGQGRIPVNEQFF
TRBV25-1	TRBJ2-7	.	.	TGTGCCAGCAGTGATGTGGGAGTTAGCTCCTACGAGCAGTACTTC	CASSDVGVSSYEQYF
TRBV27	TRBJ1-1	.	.	TGTGCCAGCAGTCCCGGACCTCAGGGCACTGAAGCTTTCTTT	CASSPGPQGTEAFF
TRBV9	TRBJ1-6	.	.	TGTGCCAGCAGCGTAGTTGGGGATTCGTCTTCACCCCTCCACTTT	CASSVVGDSSSPLHF
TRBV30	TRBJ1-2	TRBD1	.	TGTGCCTGGAGCCGGACAGGAAGAGACTATGGCTACACCTTC	CAWSRTGRDYGYTF
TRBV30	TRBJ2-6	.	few	TGTTCAGGGGCTGGGGCCAACGTCCTGACTTTC	CSGAGANVLTF
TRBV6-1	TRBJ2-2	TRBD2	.	TGTGCCAGCAGGTCCGGACTAGCGTTCACCGGGGAGCTGTTTTTT	CASRSGLAFTGELFF
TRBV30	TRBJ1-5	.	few	TGTGCCTGGAGTGTTGGTGGGGGCTTTAGCAATCAGCCCCAGCATTTT	CAWSVGGGFSNQPQHF
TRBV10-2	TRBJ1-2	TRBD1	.	TGCGCCAGCAGTGACACAGGGGCTAACTATGGCTACACCTTC	CASSDTGANYGYTF